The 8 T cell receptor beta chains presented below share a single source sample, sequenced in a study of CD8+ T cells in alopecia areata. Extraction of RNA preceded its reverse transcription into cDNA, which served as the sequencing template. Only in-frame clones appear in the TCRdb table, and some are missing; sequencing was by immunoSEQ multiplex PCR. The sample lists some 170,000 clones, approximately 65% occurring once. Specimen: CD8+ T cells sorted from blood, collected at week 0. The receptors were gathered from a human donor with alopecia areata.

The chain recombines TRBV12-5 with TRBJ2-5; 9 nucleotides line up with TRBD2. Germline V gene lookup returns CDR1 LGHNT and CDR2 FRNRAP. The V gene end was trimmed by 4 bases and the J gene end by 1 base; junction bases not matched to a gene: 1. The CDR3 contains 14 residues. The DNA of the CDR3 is TGTGCTAGTGGTTGGGGACTAGCCCAAGAGACCCAGTACTTC. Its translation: CASGWGLAQETQYF.

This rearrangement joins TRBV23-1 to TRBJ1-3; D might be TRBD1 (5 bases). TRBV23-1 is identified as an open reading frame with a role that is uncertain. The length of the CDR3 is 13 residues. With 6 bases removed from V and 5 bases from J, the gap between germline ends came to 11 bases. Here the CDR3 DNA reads TGCGCCAGCAGCTCCAGGGACCGAAACACCATATATTTT. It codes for CASSSRDRNTIYF.

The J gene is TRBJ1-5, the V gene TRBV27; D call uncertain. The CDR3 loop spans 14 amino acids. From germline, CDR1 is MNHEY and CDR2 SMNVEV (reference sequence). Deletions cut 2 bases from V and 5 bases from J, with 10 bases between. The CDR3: CASSLRAVYQPQHF. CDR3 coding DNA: TGTGCCAGCAGTTTAAGGGCCGTCTATCAGCCCCAGCATTTT.

CDR3 amino acids: CASSLGGEAFF. The CDR3 coding sequence is TGTGCCAGCAGCTTGGGAGGCGAAGCTTTCTTT. The rearrangement links TRBV5-6 to TRBJ1-1; D not resolved. Trimming cost V 0 bases and J 8 bases, with 5 bases left between them. CDR1 SGHDT and CDR2 YYEEEE come from the germline V gene. The CDR3 is made up of 11 amino acids.

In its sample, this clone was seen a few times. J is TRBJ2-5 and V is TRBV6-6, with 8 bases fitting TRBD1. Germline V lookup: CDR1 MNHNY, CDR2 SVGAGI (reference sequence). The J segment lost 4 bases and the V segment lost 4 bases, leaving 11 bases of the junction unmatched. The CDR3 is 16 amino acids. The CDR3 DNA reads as TGTGCCAGCAGTTGGTCTCAGGGGGCGCCGGGAGAGACCCAGTACTTC. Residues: CASSWSQGAPGETQYF.

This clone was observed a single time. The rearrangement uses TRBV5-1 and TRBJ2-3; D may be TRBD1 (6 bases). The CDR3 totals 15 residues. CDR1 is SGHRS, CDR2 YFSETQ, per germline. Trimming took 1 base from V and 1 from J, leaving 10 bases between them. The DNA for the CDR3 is TGCGCCAGCAGCTTGTTCGCAGGGGGCACAGATACGCAGTATTTT. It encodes CASSLFAGGTDTQYF. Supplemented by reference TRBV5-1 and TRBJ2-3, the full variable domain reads KAGVTQTPRYLIKTRGQQVTLSCSPISGHRSVSWYQQTPGQGLQFLFEYFSETQRNKGNFPGRFSGRQFSNSRSEMNVSTLELGDSALYLCASSLFAGGTDTQYFGPGTRLTVL.

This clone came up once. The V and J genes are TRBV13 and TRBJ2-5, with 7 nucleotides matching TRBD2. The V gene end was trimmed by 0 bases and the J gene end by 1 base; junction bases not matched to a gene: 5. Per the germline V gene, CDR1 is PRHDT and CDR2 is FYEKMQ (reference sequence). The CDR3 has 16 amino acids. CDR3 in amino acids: CASSLGRGIFQETQYF. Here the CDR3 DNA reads TGTGCCAGCAGCTTAGGGCGGGGGATCTTCCAAGAGACCCAGTACTTC.

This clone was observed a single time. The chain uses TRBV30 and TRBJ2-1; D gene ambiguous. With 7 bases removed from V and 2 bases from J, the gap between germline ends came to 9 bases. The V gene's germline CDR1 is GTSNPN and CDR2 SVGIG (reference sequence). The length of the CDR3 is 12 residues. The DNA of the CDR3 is TGTGCCTTAGCTAAGACCTACAATGAGCAGTTCTTC. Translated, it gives CALAKTYNEQFF.